The present T cell receptor (beta chain) was sequenced within a study of blood T cell repertoires in COVID-19. Study-level background: Sites across the United States, Italy and Spain contributed samples from acute and convalescent COVID-19. T cells, B-cell-depleted T cells, or PBMCs supplied cDNA or gDNA.

The CDR3 spans 15 residues. Germline V lookup: CDR1 MDHEN, CDR2 SYDVKM. V gave up 4 bases and J gave up 2 bases, with 15 bases separating them. The authors' processing: Reference gene primer amplification yielded estimated nucleated cell counts. Sequencing used immunoSEQ multiplex PCR; TCRdb keeps in-frame clones, though not all of them. The D gene and trimming were derived from the DNA, and the V and J assignments and clone size from that table. This table holds under 300,000 clones, under 90% found once. The gene calls are TRBV28 and TRBJ2-7; possible D gene TRBD1, 6 bases. This receptor was identified in a woman between 45 and 65 years old who had recovered from COVID-19. The source material was peripheral blood. CDR3: CASSSPGQGTYEQYF. CDR3 DNA sequence: TGTGCCAGCAGTTCACCTGGGCAGGGGACCTACGAGCAGTACTTC.